Below, 21 T cell receptor beta chains from the same sample are listed, as sequenced in a study of OX40 agonist ivuxolimab in advanced cancers. Clones were sequenced by immunoSEQ multiplex PCR, and TCRdb holds only the in-frame ones, with some missing. The sample consists of tens of thousands of clones, 85% of them appearing once. The sequencing used CD4+ or CD8+ T cells sorted from blood, collected in a trial of the OX40 agonist ivuxolimab. These receptor sequences come from an adult with an advanced solid tumor such as melanoma, head and neck, liver or kidney cancer.

The gene calls are TRBV4-2 and TRBJ2-7, with TRBD2 as a possible D gene (6 bases). CDR1 and CDR2 (germline): LGHNA, YNFKEQ. The CDR3 covers 13 residues. Deletions cut 5 bases from V and 6 bases from J, with 14 bases between. CDR3: CASSSSTRSEQYF. The DNA for the CDR3 is TGTGCCAGCAGCTCCTCGACTAGAAGCGAGCAGTACTTC.

The table lists this clone with a count of one. V is TRBV7-9 and J is TRBJ2-5; 8 bases map to TRBD2. Trimming removed 5 bases from V and 4 bases from J; junction bases left unmatched: 3. CDR1 and CDR2 from the germline V gene are SEHNR and FQNEAQ (reference sequence). The CDR3 runs 13 residues. CDR3 bases: TGTGCCAGCAGCGCAACTAGCGGAGAGACCCAGTACTTC. Its protein is CASSATSGETQYF.

V usage is TRBV9 and J usage is TRBJ2-3; no firm D call. Germline CDR1 is SGDLS and CDR2 is YYNGEE. The ends were cut back, 0 bases at V and 0 bases at J, with 5 bases in the middle. CDR3 length: 14 residues. CDR3 sequence: CASSVATSTDTQYF. CDR3 DNA sequence: TGTGCCAGCAGCGTAGCGACTAGCACAGATACGCAGTATTTT.

This clone was seen more than once but under ten times. V gene TRBV5-6 combines with J gene TRBJ2-7, with unresolved D. The CDR3 loop spans 15 amino acids. With 1 base removed from V and 3 bases from J, the gap between germline ends came to 14 bases. Germline assignment: CDR1 SGHDT and CDR2 YYEEEE. For the CDR3, the DNA is TGTGCCAGCAGCTTGTTGGGCAGCCAGGACTACGAGCAGTACGTC. Protein sequence: CASSLLGSQDYEQYV.

The CDR3 DNA reads TGCGCCAGCAGCCAAGATGTACAGGGTGGCCAAGATACGCAGTATTTT. Translated: CASSQDVQGGQDTQYF. The chain joins TRBV4-3 to TRBJ2-3, with a possible D match to TRBD1 (6 bases). This CDR3 contains 16 residues. Germline V CDR1 and CDR2: LGHNA, YSLEER. Between the trimmed V and J ends, which lost 0 bases and 5 bases, there was a span of 15 bases.

The chain is built from TRBV7-2 and TRBJ1-2; D may be TRBD1 (6 bases). Germline V gene sequence: CDR1 SGHTA, CDR2 FQGNSA. Trimming took 2 bases from V and 4 from J, leaving 23 bases between them. CDR3 length equals 18 residues. Here the CDR3 reads CASSLMGGAGALGYGYTF. For the CDR3, the DNA is TGTGCCAGCAGCTTAATGGGGGGGGCAGGAGCGTTGGGCTATGGCTACACCTTC.

The rearrangement uses TRBV10-1 and TRBJ1-1; D call uncertain. V was pared by 6 bases and J by 5 bases, with 16 bases between. The CDR3 runs to 14 residues. Germline CDR1 is WNHNN and CDR2 is SYGVQD (reference sequence). The CDR3 reads CASRGSASGTEAFF. In DNA form, the CDR3 reads TGCGCCAGCAGAGGGTCAGCCTCTGGGACTGAAGCTTTCTTT.

This clone was observed a handful of times. The rearrangement uses TRBV7-3 and TRBJ2-1, with TRBD2 as a possible D gene (6 bases). CDR1 and CDR2 from the germline V gene are SGHTA and FQGTGA. V lost 5 bases, J lost 8 bases, and 22 bases lay in between. This CDR3 spans 16 amino acids. Here the CDR3 DNA reads TGTGCCAGCAGCGGCCTTGGGGGAGGACAAGAAGATGAGCAGTTCTTC. Translation: CASSGLGGGQEDEQFF.

The chain uses TRBV19 and TRBJ2-2; 8 positions agree with TRBD2. CDR1 LNHDA and CDR2 SQIVND come from the germline V gene (reference sequence). J was trimmed by 5 bases and V by 4 bases; bases with no gene match: 3. The CDR3 extends over 14 amino acids. CDR3: CASSNSGETGELFF. The DNA for the CDR3 is TGTGCCAGTAGTAATAGCGGGGAGACCGGGGAGCTGTTTTTT.

V usage is TRBV11-2 and J usage is TRBJ1-1, with a tentative D call TRBD1 (5 bases). CDR1 is SGHAT and CDR2 is FQNNGV in the germline V gene. Trimming took off 5 bases at V and 4 bases at J, with 11 bases between the two ends. The CDR3 sequence is 13 residues long. CDR3 nucleotide sequence: TGTGCCAGCAGCCCCTGGGGGGGCACTGAAGCTTTCTTT. Its protein is CASSPWGGTEAFF.

This chain joins TRBV5-1 and TRBJ2-1; 8 positions agree with TRBD2. Germline CDR1 SGHRS, CDR2 YFSETQ. V was clipped by 5 bases and J by 4 bases; unmatched bases: 8. This CDR3 has 15 amino acids. The CDR3 protein is CASRGELAAYNEQFF. The CDR3 region has the DNA TGCGCCAGCAGGGGCGAACTAGCGGCATACAATGAGCAGTTCTTC.

V is TRBV7-3 and J is TRBJ2-1; D is ambiguous. Trimming stripped 3 bases from V and 4 bases from J, with 10 bases between. Germline assignment: CDR1 SGHTA and CDR2 FQGTGA. There are 14 residues in the CDR3. As DNA, the CDR3 is TGTGCCAGCAGCTTGTCCATAGAGTACAATGAGCAGTTCTTC. Translation: CASSLSIEYNEQFF.

V and J are TRBV5-1 and TRBJ1-4; 9 bases fit TRBD1. The J segment lost 4 bases and the V segment lost 4 bases, leaving 5 bases of the junction unmatched. The CDR3 extends over 15 amino acids. Per the germline V gene, CDR1 is SGHRS and CDR2 is YFSETQ. The CDR3 DNA follows: TGCGCCAGCAGCGGAGGACAGGGGATTAATGAAAAACTGTTTTTT. It yields the protein CASSGGQGINEKLFF.

The rearrangement joins TRBV7-8 to TRBJ2-2; D gene uncertain. This CDR3 contains 15 residues. CDR1 is SGHVS, CDR2 FQNEAQ, per germline. Trimming removed 5 bases from V and 6 bases from J, with 16 bases in between. The DNA for the CDR3 is TGTGCCAGCAGCCCCCAGCAGTCCGATGCCGGGGAGCTGTTTTTT. It codes for CASSPQQSDAGELFF.

J is TRBJ2-1 and V is TRBV7-2; D is ambiguous. V was pared by 2 bases and J by 0 bases, with 11 bases between. CDR1 and CDR2 from the germline V gene are SGHTA and FQGNSA. CDR3 size: 16 residues. The CDR3 sequence is CASSLPLFGSYNEQFF. The CDR3 nucleotides read TGTGCCAGCAGCTTACCCCTTTTCGGCTCCTACAATGAGCAGTTCTTC.

The chain links TRBV7-3 to TRBJ2-1; no clear D. The V gene's germline CDR1 is SGHTA and CDR2 FQGTGA. This CDR3 contains 13 residues. Deletions cut 3 bases from V and 10 bases from J, with 13 bases between. The CDR3 loop reads CASSFVLGGEQFF. The CDR3 bases are TGTGCCAGCAGCTTCGTCCTGGGCGGCGAGCAGTTCTTC.

This clone was counted between two and nine times. This chain uses TRBV6-4 with TRBJ1-2; D not resolved. The V end was cut by 2 bases, the J end by 1 base, with 8 bases between. Germline CDR1 and CDR2: MRHNA and SNTAGT. This CDR3 spans 14 amino acids. The CDR3 is CASSDGGSNYGYTF. CDR3 coding DNA: TGTGCCAGCAGTGACGGAGGCAGTAACTATGGCTACACCTTC.

This chain links TRBV28 with TRBJ2-7, with 8 bases identical to TRBD2. The germline gives CDR1 MDHEN, CDR2 SYDVKM. The CDR3 is 14 residues long. Germline trimming cut 6 bases from V and 3 bases from J; bases unmatched to any gene: 7. CDR3: CASRPAGGGYEQYF. CDR3 DNA sequence: TGTGCCAGCAGACCTGCGGGAGGCGGCTACGAGCAGTACTTC.

The rearrangement links TRBV7-8 to TRBJ2-1; D remains ambiguous. The ends were cut back, 3 bases at V and 3 bases at J, with 9 bases in the middle. The CDR3 runs to 14 residues. Germline V lookup: CDR1 SGHVS, CDR2 FQNEAQ. In DNA, the CDR3 is TGTGCCAGCAGCTTTGGGGTAAACTACAATGAGCAGTTCTTC. Its protein product is CASSFGVNYNEQFF.

The chain has TRBV11-1 and TRBJ1-2, with D hard to call. V was pared by 6 bases and J by 2 bases, with 16 bases between. Germline V gene sequence: CDR1 SGHAT, CDR2 FQDESV (reference sequence). The CDR3 covers 15 residues. The CDR3: CASRPGRGNNYGYTF. DNA for the CDR3: TGTGCCAGCAGGCCCGGGCGTGGTAACAACTATGGCTACACCTTC.

The J gene is TRBJ1-5, the V gene TRBV28; TRBD1 matches at 7 bases. The germline V gene has CDR1 MDHEN and CDR2 SYDVKM. The V segment lost 6 bases and the J segment 5 bases; nucleotides outside the gene matches: 7. CDR3 length: 14 residues. CDR3 amino acids: CASSPQGDDQPQHF. CDR3 in DNA: TGTGCCAGCAGCCCCCAGGGGGATGATCAGCCCCAGCATTTT.